This paragraph covers one T cell receptor beta chain sequence. The sample is drawn from a study of blood T cell repertoires in COVID-19. Seattle's enrolled individuals joined amid active infection and were then monitored longitudinally. The table came from immunoSEQ multiplex PCR; TCRdb's copy has only in-frame clones and leaves some out. The table shows around 190,000 clones, with around 79% occurring only once. Germline V gives CDR1 GTSNPN, CDR2 SVGIG (reference sequence). This CDR3 has 12 amino acids. The receptor was isolated from a middle-aged woman with COVID-19, enrolled during active disease. This chain connects TRBV30 to TRBJ1-3; D uncertain. The specimen was peripheral blood. In DNA, the CDR3 is TGTTCTTTCAGGCTCTCTGGAAACACCATATATTTT. Residues: CSFRLSGNTIYF.